This T cell receptor beta chain stems from a study of blood T cell repertoires in COVID-19. Residents of 24 US areas, aged about 18 to 95 years, made up the participants. The study assigned cohorts using participant-reported clinical history. Here immunoSEQ multiplex PCR was the method, and the copy in TCRdb shows in-frame clones only, minus some. The repertoire consists of about 160,000 clones, with over 70% occurring once and the leading ten covering around 5.3%. Germline assignment: CDR1 KGHDR and CDR2 SFDVKD. Trimming shortened V by 4 bases and J by 8 bases, and 13 bases separated the two germline ends. The CDR3 runs 13 residues.

Material: PBMCs or T cells enriched from blood (not recorded which). V gene TRBV24-1 combines with J gene TRBJ1-2; a possible D gene is TRBD1 (5 bases). The clonotype was recovered from a woman aged 40 to 55 with acute COVID-19. CDR3 sequence: CATSEGGTKGYTF. In nucleotides, the CDR3 is TGTGCCACCAGTGAGGGAGGGACTAAGGGCTACACCTTC.